The T cell receptor (beta chain) described here comes from a study of tumour-infiltrating T cells in Burkitt lymphoma. Study as a whole: Overall and progression-free survival were predicted by productive clonality.

The CDR3 has 15 residues. CDR1 and CDR2 from the germline V gene are SGHRS and YFSETQ. Germline trimming cut 4 bases from V and 3 bases from J; bases unmatched to any gene: 7. This clone was seen only a few times. Some clones are missing from TCRdb's copy, which holds only in-frame ones; the method was immunoSEQ multiplex PCR. The data contain some 4,300 clones, 16% of them singletons. The rearrangement uses TRBV5-1 and TRBJ2-7, with 10 bases fitting TRBD2. This sequence was found in a human donor with diffuse large B-cell lymphoma. Some clones in this sample may be carry-over from other donors' samples. Material for sequencing was tumor tissue. CDR3 loop: CASSPWTSGDYEQYF. In DNA, the CDR3 is TGCGCCAGCAGCCCCTGGACTAGCGGTGACTACGAGCAGTACTTC.